The 27 T cell receptor beta chains below come from one sample, sequenced in a study of identifying expanded T cells in peripheral blood. The protocol was immunoSEQ multiplex PCR, while the TCRdb copy is restricted to in-frame clones and leaves out a portion. This table has more than 85,000 clones, 88% appearing once. Sequenced sample: blood. All receptors come from a person aged 18-70 years in good health.

The genes are TRBV5-4 and TRBJ2-6, with D tentatively TRBD2 (6 bases). The V gene's germline CDR1 is SGHNT and CDR2 YYREEE (reference sequence). V was clipped by 10 bases and J by 0 bases, with 8 bases between them. The length of the CDR3 is 13 residues. This CDR3 reads CAAGNSGANVLTF. CDR3 DNA sequence: TGTGCCGCGGGGAACTCTGGGGCCAACGTCCTGACTTTC.

The genes are TRBV19 and TRBJ2-1; weak D call: TRBD2 (6 bases). CDR1 is LNHDA and CDR2 is SQIVND in the germline V gene (reference sequence). The CDR3 contains 12 residues. The germline V and J ends were trimmed by 8 bases and 4 bases, with 9 bases remaining between them. The CDR3 loop reads CASRDSYNEQFF. The CDR3 bases are TGTGCCAGTCGGGACTCTTACAATGAGCAGTTCTTC.

The V and J genes are TRBV18 and TRBJ2-1; no clear D gene. V dropped 3 bases and J dropped 2 bases, with 8 bases sitting between them. Germline loops: CDR1 KGHSH, CDR2 LQKENI. CDR3 size: 14 residues. CDR3 nucleotide sequence: TGTGCCAGCTCACCGGGCCCAGCCTACAATGAGCAGTTCTTC. As protein: CASSPGPAYNEQFF.

The gene calls are TRBV7-3 and TRBJ2-3, with 10 bases identical to TRBD2. Germline CDR1 and CDR2: SGHTA and FQGTGA. The CDR3 sequence is 15 residues long. The ends lost 5 bases at V and 2 bases at J; junction bases unmatched: 4. CDR3 coding DNA: TGTGCCAGCAGCCTAGCGGGAGTCCCCACAGATACGCAGTATTTT. Residues: CASSLAGVPTDTQYF.

There are a few counts of this clone. J is TRBJ2-5 and V is TRBV18, with D possibly being TRBD1 or TRBD2 (5 bases each). In germline, CDR1 is KGHSH, CDR2 LQKENI. The V and J ends lost 0 bases and 5 bases respectively, with 7 bases between them. CDR3 length: 13 residues. The CDR3 DNA sequence: TGTGCCAGCTCACCACCGGGGGAGGAGACCCAGTACTTC. Translating it yields CASSPPGEETQYF.

This clone was counted once. This chain joins TRBV4-3 and TRBJ1-4; tentatively, D is TRBD1 (5 bases). V was cut by 1 base and J by 5 bases, with 8 bases left in between. Germline V lookup: CDR1 LGHNA, CDR2 YSLEER. This CDR3 is 14 amino acids long. CDR3 nucleotides: TGCGCCAGCAGCCAAGGGGGGGGAAATGAAAAACTGTTTTTT. It is translated as CASSQGGGNEKLFF.

V usage is TRBV6-6 and J usage is TRBJ1-5; TRBD1 might be the D (5 bases). This CDR3 contains 13 residues. CDR1 is MNHNY, CDR2 SVGAGI, per germline (reference sequence). Between the trimmed V and J ends, which lost 7 bases and 8 bases, there was a span of 15 bases. The CDR3 protein is CASIAGGDEPQHF. Written as DNA, the CDR3 is TGTGCCAGCATTGCCGGGGGGGATGAGCCCCAGCATTTT.

This clone was picked up one time. The V and J genes are TRBV29-1 and TRBJ1-3; 8 bases agree with TRBD1. Germline CDR1 SQVTM, CDR2 ANQGSEA. V was clipped by 7 bases and J by 6 bases; unmatched bases: 8. The CDR3 covers 13 residues. The chain's CDR3 is CSGTGRIPNTIYF. The CDR3 DNA follows: TGCAGCGGGACAGGGAGAATCCCAAACACCATATATTTT.

The rearrangement uses TRBV5-4 and TRBJ1-2; D uncertain. CDR3 length: 14 residues. V was shortened by 4 bases and J by 5 bases, with 15 bases between the two germline ends. Germline-derived CDR1 and CDR2 are SGHNT and YYREEE (reference sequence). The CDR3 region has the DNA TGTGCCAGCAGCCCGTGGCTGGCACAATATGGCTACACCTTC. This sequence encodes CASSPWLAQYGYTF.

This clone was detected only once. This chain joins TRBV5-1 and TRBJ1-1; 9 bases are a match to TRBD1. Germline V CDR1 and CDR2: SGHRS, YFSETQ. Losses at the gene ends were 0 bases for V and 11 bases for J; bases not matched to a gene: 11. This CDR3 is 15 amino acids long. The CDR3 reads CASSLAGTGRVEAFF. CDR3 nucleotides: TGCGCCAGCAGCTTGGCCGGGACAGGGAGGGTCGAGGCTTTCTTT.

The chain couples TRBV9 to TRBJ2-1; D gene unclear. V was pared by 3 bases and J by 2 bases, with 12 bases between. This CDR3 is 15 amino acids long. CDR1 and CDR2 from the germline V gene are SGDLS and YYNGEE. The chain's CDR3 is CASSAEARPYNEQFF. DNA for the CDR3: TGTGCCAGCAGCGCTGAAGCTAGACCCTACAATGAGCAGTTCTTC.

The chain is built from TRBV6-5 and TRBJ2-4, with unresolved D. CDR3 length equals 16 residues. V was clipped by 0 bases and J by 0 bases, with 9 bases between them. Per the germline V gene, CDR1 is MNHEY and CDR2 is SVGAGI. The CDR3 DNA follows: TGTGCCAGCAGTTACTCGAATTCAGTAGCCAAAAACATTCAGTACTTC. Translated, it gives CASSYSNSVAKNIQYF.

The chain combines TRBV7-9 with TRBJ1-1; the D is unclear. The V and J ends lost 5 bases and 0 bases respectively, with 13 bases between them. Germline V gene lookup returns CDR1 SEHNR and CDR2 FQNEAQ (reference sequence). This CDR3 has 15 residues. CDR3 in amino acids: CASSPTGSMNTEAFF. CDR3 sequence (DNA): TGTGCCAGCAGCCCAACCGGGTCCATGAACACTGAAGCTTTCTTT.

The V call is TRBV15, the J call TRBJ1-2, with 7 bases fitting TRBD1. The length of the CDR3 is 14 residues. J lost 1 base, V lost 10 bases, and 9 bases had no gene match. The germline CDR1 and CDR2 sequences are LNHNV and YYDKDF (reference sequence). The CDR3 spells CASEPGDSNYGYTF. The CDR3 nucleotides read TGTGCCAGCGAGCCTGGGGACAGTAACTATGGCTACACCTTC.

The table lists this clone with a count of one. The genes are TRBV6-6 and TRBJ2-5; TRBD2 matches 7 bases. J gave up 1 base and V 2 bases, and 4 bases lay outside the gene matches. Germline V lookup: CDR1 MNHNY, CDR2 SVGAGI (reference sequence). CDR3 length equals 15 residues. CDR3 residues: CASSYVTGGQETQYF. Written as DNA, the CDR3 is TGTGCCAGCAGTTACGTGACGGGGGGCCAAGAGACCCAGTACTTC.

The chain combines TRBV6-5 with TRBJ1-1, with D unclear. Per the germline V gene, CDR1 is MNHEY and CDR2 is SVGAGI. The CDR3 loop spans 13 amino acids. Trimming pared 0 bases from V and 1 base from J, leaving 3 bases between. The CDR3 reads CASSYSANTEAFF. CDR3 nucleotide sequence: TGTGCCAGCAGTTACTCCGCGAACACTGAAGCTTTCTTT.

The chain has TRBV6-5 and TRBJ1-2, with 9 nucleotides matching TRBD1. Trimming took 6 bases from V and 3 from J; bases not matched to a gene: 5. Germline-derived CDR1 and CDR2 are MNHEY and SVGAGI. The CDR3 totals 14 residues. The CDR3: CASRKQGADYGYTF. Written as DNA, the CDR3 is TGTGCCAGCAGGAAACAGGGGGCGGACTATGGCTACACCTTC.

The genes are TRBV29-1 and TRBJ1-1; no firm D call. This CDR3 contains 12 residues. The germline gives CDR1 SQVTM, CDR2 ANQGSEA. Trimming took 7 bases from V and 1 from J, leaving 10 bases between them. The CDR3 DNA reads as TGCAGCGGCGGTCGAACGAACACTGAAGCTTTCTTT. Amino acid sequence: CSGGRTNTEAFF.

Written as DNA, the CDR3 is TGTGCCAGCAGACGGGACCCCAATCAGCCCCAGCATTTT. Amino acid sequence: CASRRDPNQPQHF. This rearrangement joins TRBV28 to TRBJ1-5; D is possibly TRBD1 (5 bases). Looked up from germline, CDR1 is MDHEN and CDR2 is SYDVKM. The length of the CDR3 is 13 residues. V was pared by 6 bases and J by 3 bases, with 9 bases between.

This chain links TRBV10-3 with TRBJ2-1; the D gene is possibly TRBD2 (6 bases). Trimming took off 5 bases at V and 8 bases at J, with 22 bases between the two ends. CDR3 size: 16 residues. Germline CDR1 reads ENHRY; CDR2 reads SYGVKD. CDR3 sequence (DNA): TGTGCCATCAGTCCGCTTTTGGTAGGTTCGGGGGATGAGCAGTTCTTC. Its translation is CAISPLLVGSGDEQFF.

V is TRBV11-3 and J is TRBJ1-4; no clear D gene. Germline lookup yields CDR1 SGHNT and CDR2 YENEEA. This CDR3 has 16 amino acids. V lost 4 bases and J lost 8, with 20 bases in between. This CDR3 reads CASSSRFQNGGEKLFF. The CDR3 DNA reads TGTGCCAGCAGCTCCCGATTCCAGAATGGTGGGGAAAAACTGTTTTTT.

This clone has just a few counts. The rearrangement joins TRBV6-1 to TRBJ2-5; D may be TRBD1 (7 bases). CDR3 size: 15 residues. V lost 5 bases, J lost 1 base, and 14 bases lay in between. Per the germline V gene, CDR1 is MNHNS and CDR2 is SASEGT. In nucleotides, the CDR3 is TGTGCCAGCAGTATGAACAGGGGAGGCCAAGAGACCCAGTACTTC. Amino acid sequence: CASSMNRGGQETQYF.

The rearrangement links TRBV4-1 to TRBJ1-1; D remains ambiguous. V lost 3 bases, J lost 6 bases, and 20 bases lay in between. The CDR3 loop spans 16 amino acids. Germline CDR1 reads MGHRA; CDR2 reads YSYEKL. DNA of the CDR3: TGCGCCAGCAGCCAGCTCCGCCGGGATTGGGTCTCTGAAGCTTTCTTT. It is translated as CASSQLRRDWVSEAFF.

J is TRBJ2-5 and V is TRBV5-5, with TRBD1 as a possible D gene (6 bases). Trimming stripped 1 base from V and 2 bases from J, with 12 bases between. Germline V gene lookup returns CDR1 SGHKS and CDR2 YYEKEE (reference sequence). The CDR3 has 15 amino acids. Written as DNA, the CDR3 is TGTGCCAGCAGCTTGTTTACAGGGAATCAAGAGACCCAGTACTTC. Amino acid sequence: CASSLFTGNQETQYF.

The rearrangement joins TRBV5-4 to TRBJ2-3; D gene unclear. CDR3 size: 16 residues. Trimming took off 1 base at V and 5 bases at J, with 17 bases between the two ends. CDR1 SGHNT and CDR2 YYREEE come from the germline V gene (reference sequence). This CDR3 reads CASSLQVLGSRDTQYF. CDR3 bases: TGTGCCAGCAGCTTGCAGGTGTTAGGATCAAGAGATACGCAGTATTTT. The variable domain in full, with the rest retrieved from reference TRBV5-4 and TRBJ2-3, is ETGVTQSPTHLIKTRGQQVTLRCSSQSGHNTVSWYQQALGQGPQFIFQYYREEENGRGNFPPRFSGLQFPNYSSELNVNALELDDSALYLCASSLQVLGSRDTQYFGPGTRLTVL.

This chain's CDR3 is CASWGGGNIQYF. The CDR3 DNA reads TGTGCCAGTTGGGGGGGCGGAAACATTCAGTACTTC. The chain has TRBV6-5 and TRBJ2-4; D is possibly TRBD2 (7 bases). The length of the CDR3 is 12 residues. V was clipped by 9 bases and J by 6 bases, with 12 bases between them. Germline CDR1 reads MNHEY; CDR2 reads SVGAGI.

The rearrangement uses TRBV2 and TRBJ2-7, with D hard to call. CDR3 length: 14 residues. V lost 0 bases, J lost 3 bases, and 9 bases lay in between. The germline V gene encodes CDR1 SNHLY and CDR2 FYNNEI. As DNA, the CDR3 is TGTGCCAGCAGTGAAGCGCTTTACGGCTACGAGCAGTACTTC. Translated: CASSEALYGYEQYF.